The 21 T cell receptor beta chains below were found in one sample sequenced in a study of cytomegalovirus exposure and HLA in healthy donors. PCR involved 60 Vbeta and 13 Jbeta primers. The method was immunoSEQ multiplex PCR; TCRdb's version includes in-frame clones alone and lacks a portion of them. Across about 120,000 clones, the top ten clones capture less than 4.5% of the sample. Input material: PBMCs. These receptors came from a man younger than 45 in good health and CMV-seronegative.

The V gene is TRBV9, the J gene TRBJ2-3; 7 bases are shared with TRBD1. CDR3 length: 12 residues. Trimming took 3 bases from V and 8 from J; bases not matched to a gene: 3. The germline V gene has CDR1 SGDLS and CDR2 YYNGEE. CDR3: CASSGQGLTQYF. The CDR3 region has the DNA TGTGCCAGCAGCGGACAGGGTCTTACGCAGTATTTT. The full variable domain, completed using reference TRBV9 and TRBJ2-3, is DSGVTQTPKHLITATGQRVTLRCSPRSGDLSVYWYQQSLDQGLQFLIQYYNGEERAKGNILERFSAQQFPDLHSELNLSSLELGDSALYFCASSGQGLTQYFGPGTRLTVL.

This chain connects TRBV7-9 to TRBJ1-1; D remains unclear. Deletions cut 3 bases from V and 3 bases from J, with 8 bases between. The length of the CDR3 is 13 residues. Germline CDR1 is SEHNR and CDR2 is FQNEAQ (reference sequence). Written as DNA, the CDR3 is TGTGCCAGCAGCTTGACGGAGCACACTGAAGCTTTCTTT. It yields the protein CASSLTEHTEAFF.

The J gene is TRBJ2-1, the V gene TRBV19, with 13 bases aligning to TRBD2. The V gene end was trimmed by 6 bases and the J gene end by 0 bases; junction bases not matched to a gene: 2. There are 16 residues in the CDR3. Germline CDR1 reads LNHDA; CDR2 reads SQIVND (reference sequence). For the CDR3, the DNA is TGTGCCAGTAGCAGGACTAGCGGGGGCTCCTACAATGAGCAGTTCTTC. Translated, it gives CASSRTSGGSYNEQFF.

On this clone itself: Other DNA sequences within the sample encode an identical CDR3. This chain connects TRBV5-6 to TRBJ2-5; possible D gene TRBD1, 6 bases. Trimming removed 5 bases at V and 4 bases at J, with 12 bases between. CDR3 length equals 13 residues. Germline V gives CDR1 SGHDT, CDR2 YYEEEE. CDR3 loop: CASSRAGAETQYF. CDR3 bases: TGTGCCAGCAGTCGAGCAGGGGCAGAGACCCAGTACTTC.

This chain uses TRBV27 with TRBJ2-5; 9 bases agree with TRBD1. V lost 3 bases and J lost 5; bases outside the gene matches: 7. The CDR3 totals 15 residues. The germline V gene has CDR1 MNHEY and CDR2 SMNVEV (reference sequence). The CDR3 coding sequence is TGTGCCAGCAGTTTGGGACAGGGTGTTAGGGAGACCCAGTACTTC. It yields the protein CASSLGQGVRETQYF.

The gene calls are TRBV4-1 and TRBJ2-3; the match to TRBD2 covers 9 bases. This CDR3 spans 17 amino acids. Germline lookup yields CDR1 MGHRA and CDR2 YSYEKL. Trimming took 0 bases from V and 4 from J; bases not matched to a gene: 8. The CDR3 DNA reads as TGCGCCAGCAGCCAAGATCAAGCTAGCGGGGATTCAGATACGCAGTATTTT. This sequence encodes CASSQDQASGDSDTQYF.

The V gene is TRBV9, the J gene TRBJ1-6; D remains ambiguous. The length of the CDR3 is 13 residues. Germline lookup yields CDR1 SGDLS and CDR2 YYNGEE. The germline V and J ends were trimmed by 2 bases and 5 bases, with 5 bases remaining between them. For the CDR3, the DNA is TGTGCCAGCAGCGTGGGCGATAATTCACCCCTCCACTTT. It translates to CASSVGDNSPLHF.

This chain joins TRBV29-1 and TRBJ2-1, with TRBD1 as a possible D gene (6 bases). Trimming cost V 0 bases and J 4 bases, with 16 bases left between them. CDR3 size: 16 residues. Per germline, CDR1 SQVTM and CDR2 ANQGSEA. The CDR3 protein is CSVEDPTGSQYNEQFF. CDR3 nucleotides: TGCAGCGTTGAAGATCCCACAGGGTCCCAGTACAATGAGCAGTTCTTC.

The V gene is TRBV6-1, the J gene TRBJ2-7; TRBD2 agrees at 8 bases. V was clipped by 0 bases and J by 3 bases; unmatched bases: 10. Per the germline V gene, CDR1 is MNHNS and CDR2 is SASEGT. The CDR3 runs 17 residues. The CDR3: CASSEALGLAGIYEQYF. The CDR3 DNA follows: TGTGCCAGCAGTGAAGCGCTTGGTCTAGCGGGCATCTACGAGCAGTACTTC.

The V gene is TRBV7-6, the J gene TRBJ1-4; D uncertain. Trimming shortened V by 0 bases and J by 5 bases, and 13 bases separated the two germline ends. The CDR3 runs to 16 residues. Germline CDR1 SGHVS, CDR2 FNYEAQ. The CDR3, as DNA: TGTGCCAGCAGCTTAGCGATCACCCGGGGAAATGAAAAACTGTTTTTT. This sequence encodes CASSLAITRGNEKLFF. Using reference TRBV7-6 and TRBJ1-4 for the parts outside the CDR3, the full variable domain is GAGVSQSPRYKVTKRGQDVALRCDPISGHVSLYWYRQALGQGPEFLTYFNYEAQQDKSGLPNDRFSAERPEGSISTLTIQRTEQRDSAMYRCASSLAITRGNEKLFFGSGTQLSVL.

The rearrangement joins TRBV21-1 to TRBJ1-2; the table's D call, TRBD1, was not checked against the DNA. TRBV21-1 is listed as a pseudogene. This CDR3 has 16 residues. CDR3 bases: TGTGCCAGCAGCAACGGGACAGGGCTCACTCACTATGGCTACACCTTC. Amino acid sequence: CASSNGTGLTHYGYTF.

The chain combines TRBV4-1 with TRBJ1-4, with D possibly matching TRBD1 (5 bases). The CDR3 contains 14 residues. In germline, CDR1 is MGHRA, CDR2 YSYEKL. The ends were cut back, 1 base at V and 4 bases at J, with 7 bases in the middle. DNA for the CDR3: TGCGCCAGCAGCCAAGGCAGGGTTAATGAAAAACTGTTTTTT. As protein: CASSQGRVNEKLFF.

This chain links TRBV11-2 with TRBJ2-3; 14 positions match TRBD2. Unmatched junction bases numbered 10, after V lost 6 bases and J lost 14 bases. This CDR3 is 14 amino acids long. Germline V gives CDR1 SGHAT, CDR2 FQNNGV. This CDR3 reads CASRERLAGGQVYF. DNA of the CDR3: TGTGCCAGCAGAGAGAGACTAGCGGGGGGGCAGGTGTATTTT.

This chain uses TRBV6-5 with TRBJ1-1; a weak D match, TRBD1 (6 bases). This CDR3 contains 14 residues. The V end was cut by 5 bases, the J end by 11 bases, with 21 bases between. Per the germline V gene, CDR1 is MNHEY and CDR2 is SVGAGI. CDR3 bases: TGTGCCAGCAGTATCACGAGGGACACCCCCTGGGCTTTCTTT. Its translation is CASSITRDTPWAFF.

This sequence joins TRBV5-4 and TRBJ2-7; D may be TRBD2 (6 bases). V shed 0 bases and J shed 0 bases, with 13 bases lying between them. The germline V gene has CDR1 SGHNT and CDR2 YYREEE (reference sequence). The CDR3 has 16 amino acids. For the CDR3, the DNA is TGTGCCAGCAGCTTGGGGGCGGGGCAGTCCTCCTACGAGCAGTACTTC. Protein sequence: CASSLGAGQSSYEQYF.

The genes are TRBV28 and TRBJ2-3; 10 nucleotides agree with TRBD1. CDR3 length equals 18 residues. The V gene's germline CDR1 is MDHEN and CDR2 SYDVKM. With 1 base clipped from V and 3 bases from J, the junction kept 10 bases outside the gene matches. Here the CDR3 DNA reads TGTGCCAGCAGTTTATATTGGATGGGACAGGGGAAGACAGATACGCAGTATTTT. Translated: CASSLYWMGQGKTDTQYF.

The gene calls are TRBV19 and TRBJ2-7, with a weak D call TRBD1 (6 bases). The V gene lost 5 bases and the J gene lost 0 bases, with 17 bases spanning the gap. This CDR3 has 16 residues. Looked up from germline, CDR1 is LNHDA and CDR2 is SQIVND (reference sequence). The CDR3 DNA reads TGTGCCAGTAGTCCTACAGGGCGTACAAGCTCCTACGAGCAGTACTTC. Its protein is CASSPTGRTSSYEQYF.

For the CDR3, the DNA is TGTGCCAGCAGCTTTGGACAGGGATCCGAAGCTTTCTTT. It yields the protein CASSFGQGSEAFF. The chain carries TRBV5-4 and TRBJ1-1; 8 positions match TRBD1. V lost 2 bases, J lost 8 bases, and 5 bases stayed unmatched. Germline V gene data show CDR1 as SGHNT and CDR2 as YYREEE (reference sequence). This CDR3 is 13 amino acids long. The whole variable domain, remainder taken from reference TRBV5-4 and TRBJ1-1, is ETGVTQSPTHLIKTRGQQVTLRCSSQSGHNTVSWYQQALGQGPQFIFQYYREEENGRGNFPPRFSGLQFPNYSSELNVNALELDDSALYLCASSFGQGSEAFFGQGTRLTVV.

CDR3 in amino acids: CASSLESGYEQYF. CDR3 bases: TGCGCCAGCAGCTTGGAGTCGGGGTACGAGCAGTACTTC. J is TRBJ2-7 and V is TRBV5-1; tentative D call: TRBD2 (5 bases). CDR1 and CDR2 (germline): SGHRS, YFSETQ. CDR3 length: 13 amino acids. V lost 0 bases, J lost 4 bases, and 8 bases lay in between.

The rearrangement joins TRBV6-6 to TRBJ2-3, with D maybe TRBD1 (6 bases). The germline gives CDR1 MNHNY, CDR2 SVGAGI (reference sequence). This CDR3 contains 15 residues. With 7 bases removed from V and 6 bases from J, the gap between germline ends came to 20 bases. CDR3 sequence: CASTSQGLGEDTQYF. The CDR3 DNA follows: TGTGCCAGCACCTCGCAGGGGTTGGGGGAGGATACGCAGTATTTT.

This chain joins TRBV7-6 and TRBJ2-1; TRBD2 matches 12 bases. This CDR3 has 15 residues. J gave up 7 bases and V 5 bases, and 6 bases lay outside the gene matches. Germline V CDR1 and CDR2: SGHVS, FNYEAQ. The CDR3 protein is CASSRTSGAANEQFF. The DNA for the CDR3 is TGTGCCAGCAGCCGGACTAGCGGGGCGGCGAATGAGCAGTTCTTC.